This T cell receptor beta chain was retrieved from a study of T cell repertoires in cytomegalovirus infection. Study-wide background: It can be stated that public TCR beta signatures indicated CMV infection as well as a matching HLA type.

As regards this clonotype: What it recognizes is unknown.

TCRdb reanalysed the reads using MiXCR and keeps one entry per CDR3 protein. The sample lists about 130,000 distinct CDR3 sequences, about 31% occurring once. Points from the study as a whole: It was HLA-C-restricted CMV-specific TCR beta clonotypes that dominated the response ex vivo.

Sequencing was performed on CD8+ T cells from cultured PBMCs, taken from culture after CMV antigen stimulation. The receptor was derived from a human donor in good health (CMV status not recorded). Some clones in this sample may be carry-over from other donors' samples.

CDR3 coding DNA: TGTGCCAGCCTCCGGGATCAAGAGACCCAGTACTTC. Its protein is CASLRDQETQYF. This rearrangement joins TRBV12-3 or TRBV12-4 to TRBJ2-5; tentatively, D is TRBD2 (5 bases). Between the trimmed V and J ends, which lost 8 bases and 2 bases, there was a span of 9 bases. The CDR3 spans 12 residues.